A single sample gave rise to the 8 T cell receptor beta chains below, sequenced in a study of chemoradiotherapy in HPV16-positive cancers (dated by TCRdb to the early 2020s). The method was the immunoSEQ multiplex PCR assay. TCRdb provides this immuneACCESS table in a form limited to in-frame rearrangements. Some clones are lacking; in checked studies, under half of them reflect an unresolved V gene, and why the rest are absent is not known. The sample table holds approximately 8,000 clones, of which roughly two thirds were seen once. The ten largest clones capture 31% of the sample. Sampling was conducted from a patient who underwent chemoradiotherapy. These receptors were obtained from a human donor with HPV-associated anogenital cancer.

The count of this clone is one. The chain combines TRBV28 with TRBJ2-1; 9 bases align to TRBD1. After removal of 7 bases from V and 7 bases from J, the junction contained 14 bases not matched to a gene. The CDR3 runs 16 residues. The germline gives CDR1 MDHEN, CDR2 SYDVKM. The CDR3 coding sequence is TGTGCCAGCAAGACCCTCGAGGGACAGGGAAAGAATGAGCAGTTCTTC. It encodes CASKTLEGQGKNEQFF. Filled out from reference TRBV28 and TRBJ2-1, the complete variable domain reads DVKVTQSSRYLVKRTGEKVFLECVQDMDHENMFWYRQDPGLGLRLIYFSYDVKMKEKGDIPEGYSVSREKKERFSLILESASTNQTSMYLCASKTLEGQGKNEQFFGPGTRLTVL.

This rearrangement joins TRBV5-1 to TRBJ1-3, with no clear D. Germline V CDR1 and CDR2: SGHRS, YFSETQ. This CDR3 spans 13 amino acids. The V end was cut by 1 base, the J end by 2 bases, with 4 bases between. In DNA, the CDR3 is TGCGCCAGCAGCTTGATACCTGGAAACACCATATATTTT. Translation: CASSLIPGNTIYF.

The chain links TRBV9 to TRBJ1-2; D uncertain. The CDR3 consists of 13 residues. CDR1 SGDLS and CDR2 YYNGEE come from the germline V gene. The ends were cut back, 0 bases at V and 1 base at J, with 4 bases in the middle. The CDR3: CASSVGGNYGYTF. Here the CDR3 DNA reads TGTGCCAGCAGCGTAGGCGGTAACTATGGCTACACCTTC. Full variable domain (outside the CDR3, taken from reference TRBV9 and TRBJ1-2): DSGVTQTPKHLITATGQRVTLRCSPRSGDLSVYWYQQSLDQGLQFLIQYYNGEERAKGNILERFSAQQFPDLHSELNLSSLELGDSALYFCASSVGGNYGYTFGSGTRLTVV.

The chain carries TRBV4-3 and TRBJ2-5; either TRBD1 or TRBD2 may supply D (5 bases each). Looked up from germline, CDR1 is LGHNA and CDR2 is YSLEER. V lost 0 bases and J lost 1, with 9 bases in between. The CDR3 loop spans 15 amino acids. In DNA, the CDR3 is TGCGCCAGCAGCCAAGAGCGTGGGGGCCAAGAGACCCAGTACTTC. Amino acids: CASSQERGGQETQYF.

This clone was picked up a small number of times. The genes are TRBV7-2 and TRBJ1-2; a weak D match, TRBD1 (5 bases). Germline lookup yields CDR1 SGHTA and CDR2 FQGNSA. CDR3 length: 16 amino acids. V lost 1 base, J lost 7 bases, and 19 bases lay in between. Here the CDR3 DNA reads TGTGCCAGCAGCTTAGGGTCGGGGAGGGGTCAGTCTGGCTACACCTTC. Its translation: CASSLGSGRGQSGYTF. Looking up the rest from reference TRBV7-2 and TRBJ1-2 gives the full variable domain: GAGVSQSPSNKVTEKGKDVELRCDPISGHTALYWYRQSLGQGLEFLIYFQGNSAPDKSGLPSDRFSAERTGGSVSTLTIQRTQQEDSAVYLCASSLGSGRGQSGYTFGSGTRLTVV.

This chain connects TRBV11-2 to TRBJ1-5, with unresolved D. The CDR3 is 14 residues long. V lost 5 bases to trimming and J lost 7 bases, with 15 bases between them. Germline V gives CDR1 SGHAT, CDR2 FQNNGV. The CDR3 sequence: CASSLGLSEQPQHF. For the CDR3, the DNA is TGTGCCAGCAGCCTAGGGCTGAGTGAACAGCCCCAGCATTTT.

The rearrangement uses TRBV29-1 and TRBJ1-3; D uncertain. V shed 6 bases and J shed 2 bases, with 17 bases lying between them. The germline V gene has CDR1 SQVTM and CDR2 ANQGSEA. The CDR3 sequence is 15 residues long. The CDR3 sequence is CSVGSAGRAGNTIYF. The CDR3 DNA sequence: TGCAGCGTGGGCTCCGCGGGGAGGGCTGGAAACACCATATATTTT.

Comments on this clone: The sample holds other DNA sequences that translate to the same CDR3. The rearrangement uses TRBV11-2 and TRBJ1-1, with D uncertain. Trimming pared 0 bases from V and 0 bases from J, leaving 8 bases between. The CDR3 extends over 15 amino acids. Germline V lookup: CDR1 SGHAT, CDR2 FQNNGV. CDR3 DNA: TGTGCCAGCAGCTTAGATACAGCAATGAACACTGAAGCTTTCTTT. Its translation is CASSLDTAMNTEAFF.